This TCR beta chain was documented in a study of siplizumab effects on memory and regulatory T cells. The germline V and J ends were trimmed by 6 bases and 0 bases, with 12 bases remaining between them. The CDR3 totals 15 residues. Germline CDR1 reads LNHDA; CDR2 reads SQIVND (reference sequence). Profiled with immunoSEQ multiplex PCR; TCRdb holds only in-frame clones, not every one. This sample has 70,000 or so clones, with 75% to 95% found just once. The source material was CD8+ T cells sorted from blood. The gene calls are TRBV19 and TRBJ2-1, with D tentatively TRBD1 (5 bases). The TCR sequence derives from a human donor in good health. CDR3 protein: CASSSGISSYNEQFF. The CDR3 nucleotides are TGTGCCAGTAGCTCAGGGATTAGCTCCTACAATGAGCAGTTCTTC.